These 18 T cell receptor beta chains were all obtained from the same sample, sequenced in a study of Ad26.COV2.S vaccination and SARS-CoV-2 variants. Treatment described: around 19 received Ad26.COV2.S at low or high dose, single or two shots; 5 received placebo; per-sample allocation not given. Collection of samples fell on day 63 after the first vaccine or placebo injection. Profiled with immunoSEQ multiplex PCR; TCRdb holds only in-frame clones, not every one. The data hold 350,000 to 500,000 clones, with approximately 89% observed a single time. Sequencing was performed on peripheral blood, taken in a trial of Ad26.COV2.S vaccine versus placebo. These receptors came from a person between 18 and 65 years old who received the Ad26.COV2.S COVID-19 vaccine or a placebo.

The chain recombines TRBV7-9 with TRBJ1-3; no reliable D call. V was trimmed by 3 bases and J by 6 bases, leaving 21 bases between them. The CDR3 length is 17 residues. CDR1 SEHNR and CDR2 FQNEAQ come from the germline V gene (reference sequence). The chain's CDR3 is CASSFDPPGRRLNTIYF. The CDR3 coding sequence is TGTGCCAGCAGCTTCGACCCGCCCGGCAGACGACTAAACACCATATATTTT.

The chain has TRBV10-3 and TRBJ2-2; perhaps TRBD2 as D (6 bases). V was cut by 8 bases and J by 5 bases, with 18 bases left in between. The CDR3 runs 15 residues. The germline CDR1 and CDR2 sequences are ENHRY and SYGVKD. CDR3 loop: CAIRPEGDGTGELFF. CDR3 DNA: TGTGCCATCCGGCCGGAGGGAGATGGAACCGGGGAGCTGTTTTTT.

The chain employs TRBV9 and TRBJ1-2; 8 bases are a match to TRBD1. The germline gives CDR1 SGDLS, CDR2 YYNGEE. With V trimmed by 2 bases and J by 4 bases, 1 base remained unmatched. CDR3 size: 13 residues. The CDR3 nucleotides are TGTGCCAGCAGCGTTGGGACAGGCTATGGCTACACCTTC. Translation: CASSVGTGYGYTF.

The V gene is TRBV19, the J gene TRBJ2-7; 9 nucleotides line up with TRBD1. CDR3 size: 15 residues. Germline CDR1 is LNHDA and CDR2 is SQIVND (reference sequence). V shed 4 bases and J 2 bases; nucleotides not matched to a gene: 6. CDR3 DNA: TGTGCCAGTAGTAGACGACAGGGGGGTCCCTACGAGCAGTACTTC. Amino acid sequence: CASSRRQGGPYEQYF. The full variable domain, in which reference TRBV19 and TRBJ2-7 provide the parts outside the CDR3, is DGGITQSPKYLFRKEGQNVTLSCEQNLNHDAMYWYRQDPGQGLRLIYYSQIVNDFQKGDIAEGYSVSREKKESFPLTVTSAQKNPTAFYLCASSRRQGGPYEQYFGPGTRLTVT.

DNA of the CDR3: TGTGCCAGCAGAGACACGGGGGGGTATAGTGAAAAACTGTTTTTT. It codes for CASRDTGGYSEKLFF. The chain recombines TRBV28 with TRBJ1-4; possibly TRBD1 for D (5 bases). This CDR3 is 15 amino acids long. From germline, CDR1 is MDHEN and CDR2 SYDVKM. Trimming took off 6 bases at V and 7 bases at J, with 18 bases between the two ends.

This clone was picked up one time. CDR3 coding DNA: TGCGCCAGCAGCACTAGACAGGGGGCACCGAACACTGAAGCTTTCTTT. It codes for CASSTRQGAPNTEAFF. The chain couples TRBV5-1 to TRBJ1-1, with TRBD1 matching over 10 bases. J was trimmed by 1 base and V by 4 bases; bases with no gene match: 7. CDR1 is SGHRS and CDR2 is YFSETQ in the germline V gene. The CDR3 runs 16 residues.

The chain is built from TRBV9 and TRBJ1-5; D gene unclear. CDR3 length: 16 residues. V dropped 0 bases and J dropped 1 base, with 11 bases sitting between them. Germline V gene lookup returns CDR1 SGDLS and CDR2 YYNGEE. The CDR3 loop is CASSVGGRESNQPQHF. CDR3 DNA: TGTGCCAGCAGCGTAGGTGGGCGCGAAAGCAATCAGCCCCAGCATTTT.

The rearrangement links TRBV10-2 to TRBJ1-5; 9 bases fit TRBD1. The CDR3 length is 15 residues. With V trimmed by 5 bases and J by 11 bases, 13 bases remained unmatched. CDR1 WSHSY and CDR2 SAAADI come from the germline V gene. DNA for the CDR3: TGCGCCAGCAGTCGGGGACAGGGTGTTAATTTGGCCCAGCATTTT. Its translation is CASSRGQGVNLAQHF.

V usage is TRBV13 and J usage is TRBJ2-5; 7 bases agree with TRBD1. The CDR3 spans 15 residues. Germline CDR1 and CDR2: PRHDT and FYEKMQ (reference sequence). The V and J ends lost 5 bases and 5 bases, in that order; junction bases with no gene match: 11. Written as DNA, the CDR3 is TGTGCCAGCAGCCCGAGACCGGGACAGCCGGAGACCCAGTACTTC. Translation gives CASSPRPGQPETQYF.

This clone has ten or more counts. The rearrangement joins TRBV10-3 to TRBJ1-4; 12 bases line up with TRBD1. J lost 3 bases, V lost 0 bases, and 2 bases had no gene match. The germline V gene has CDR1 ENHRY and CDR2 SYGVKD. The CDR3 sequence is 17 residues long. CDR3: CAISESGTGGPNEKLFF. The CDR3 nucleotides read TGTGCCATCAGTGAGTCCGGGACAGGGGGCCCTAATGAAAAACTGTTTTTT.

The gene calls are TRBV5-6 and TRBJ1-2, with D perhaps TRBD1 (6 bases). Germline V gene data show CDR1 as SGHDT and CDR2 as YYEEEE. The germline V and J ends were trimmed by 2 bases and 0 bases, with 17 bases remaining between them. The CDR3 is 17 residues long. The CDR3 here is CASSLPRDRRANYGYTF. The CDR3 DNA follows: TGTGCCAGCAGCTTACCGAGAGACAGGCGTGCTAACTATGGCTACACCTTC.

This rearrangement joins TRBV5-1 to TRBJ2-1; TRBD2 is a possible D gene (5 bases). The germline V and J ends were trimmed by 6 bases and 5 bases, with 18 bases remaining between them. The CDR3 contains 15 residues. The germline gives CDR1 SGHRS, CDR2 YFSETQ. The CDR3, as DNA: TGCGCCAGCACCCCGGTGGTAGCGTCGAACAATGAGCAGTTCTTC. This codes for CASTPVVASNNEQFF.

This clone was detected only once. V is TRBV4-2 and J is TRBJ1-6; D is ambiguous. V lost 4 bases and J lost 8, with 18 bases in between. The CDR3 runs 16 residues. Germline V gene sequence: CDR1 LGHNA, CDR2 YNFKEQ. This chain's CDR3 is CASSPTERDADSPLHF. The CDR3 DNA reads as TGTGCCAGCAGCCCAACGGAGCGGGATGCGGATTCACCCCTCCACTTT.

The chain links TRBV5-1 to TRBJ1-1; possibly TRBD1 for D (5 bases). Between the trimmed V and J ends, which lost 5 bases and 8 bases, there was a span of 16 bases. This CDR3 has 13 amino acids. Germline CDR1 and CDR2: SGHRS and YFSETQ. As DNA, the CDR3 is TGCGCCAGCAGTCAACATACAGGCCTGGAAGCTTTCTTT. Its translation is CASSQHTGLEAFF. The whole variable domain, filled in from reference TRBV5-1 and TRBJ1-1, reads KAGVTQTPRYLIKTRGQQVTLSCSPISGHRSVSWYQQTPGQGLQFLFEYFSETQRNKGNFPGRFSGRQFSNSRSEMNVSTLELGDSALYLCASSQHTGLEAFFGQGTRLTVV.

This chain joins TRBV21-1 and TRBJ2-7; the table gives TRBD2 as D, unverified against the DNA. TRBV21-1 is assigned pseudogene status. The CDR3 sequence is 12 residues long. The CDR3 reads CASSKGRTPEYV. As DNA, the CDR3 is TGTGCCAGCAGCAAAGGAAGGACTCCGGAGTACGTC.

A word on this clone: The sample holds other DNA sequences that translate to the same CDR3. The chain couples TRBV11-2 to TRBJ2-5, with D perhaps matching TRBD2 (5 bases). The V end was cut by 5 bases, the J end by 1 base, with 8 bases between. Per the germline V gene, CDR1 is SGHAT and CDR2 is FQNNGV. The CDR3 is made up of 13 amino acids. The CDR3: CASSRGLQETQYF. DNA for the CDR3: TGTGCCAGCAGCAGAGGACTCCAAGAGACCCAGTACTTC.

The CDR3 nucleotides read TGTGCCAGCTCACCTGTAAGGGGCGCATTGGCAGATACGCAGTATTTT. Protein sequence: CASSPVRGALADTQYF. This chain uses TRBV18 with TRBJ2-3; D perhaps matches TRBD1 (5 bases). Germline CDR1 reads KGHSH; CDR2 reads LQKENI. Trimming left V 3 bases short and J 4 bases short, with 17 bases between. The CDR3 has 16 amino acids.

The chain carries TRBV7-2 and TRBJ2-7; 9 positions match TRBD1. The CDR3 is made up of 17 amino acids. Germline CDR1 reads SGHTA; CDR2 reads FQGNSA. V trimming: 5 bases; J trimming: 5 bases; junction bases outside the gene matches: 16. Written as DNA, the CDR3 is TGTGCCAGCAGCGCCGAGTCCGCCGGGACAGGGCGGGACGAGCAGTACTTC. Translation: CASSAESAGTGRDEQYF.